The 10 T cell receptor beta chains below were found in one sample sequenced in a study of shared clonotypes between healthy human individuals. Method: immunoSEQ multiplex PCR; TCRdb's copy keeps in-frame clones and lacks some. The table has fewer than 2.5 million clones, 80% to 95% seen once. Sequenced: naive CD4+ T cells from PBMCs. Stated subset: CD45RA+ positively selected. The receptors shown here come from a man aged 18-30 years in good health. Some clones in this sample may be carry-over from other donors' samples.

The rearrangement joins TRBV15 to TRBJ1-5, with D uncertain. The V end was cut by 0 bases, the J end by 3 bases, with 6 bases between. Per germline, CDR1 LNHNV and CDR2 YYDKDF (reference sequence). The CDR3 is 14 amino acids. In DNA, the CDR3 is TGTGCCACCAGCAGAGATAGTATCAATCAGCCCCAGCATTTT. It codes for CATSRDSINQPQHF.

With respect to this clone: Additional DNA sequences in this sample encode the identical CDR3. The CDR3 DNA sequence: TGTGCCAGCAGTTACTCGGGCCGAGATACGCAGTATTTT. This encodes CASSYSGRDTQYF. The chain is built from TRBV6-5 and TRBJ2-3; D gene ambiguous. This CDR3 contains 13 residues. The germline V and J ends were trimmed by 0 bases and 5 bases, with 6 bases remaining between them. From germline, CDR1 is MNHEY and CDR2 SVGAGI.

This clone was picked up one time. The chain couples TRBV28 to TRBJ1-3; no reliable D call. V lost 5 bases to trimming and J lost 3 bases, with 17 bases between them. Germline lookup yields CDR1 MDHEN and CDR2 SYDVKM. The CDR3 has 16 amino acids. In DNA form, the CDR3 reads TGTGCCAGCAGTCCCCCTGGGAGGGTTGGTGGAAACACCATATATTTT. Protein: CASSPPGRVGGNTIYF.

The V gene is TRBV28, the J gene TRBJ2-7; perhaps D is TRBD1 or TRBD2 (5 bases each). The germline V and J ends were trimmed by 5 bases and 2 bases, with 16 bases remaining between them. CDR1 and CDR2 from the germline V gene are MDHEN and SYDVKM. The CDR3 extends over 15 amino acids. CDR3 nucleotides: TGTGCCAGCAGTCCGACTCGTTTGGGGGCCTACGAGCAGTACTTC. Its translation: CASSPTRLGAYEQYF.

The J gene is TRBJ2-5, the V gene TRBV2, with 15 bases that match TRBD2. The germline CDR1 and CDR2 sequences are SNHLY and FYNNEI. The CDR3 loop spans 14 amino acids. V shed 7 bases, J shed 5 bases, and the junction held 2 bases outside the gene matches. CDR3 in amino acids: CASTGTSGRETQYF. As DNA, the CDR3 is TGTGCCAGCACTGGGACTAGCGGGAGGGAGACCCAGTACTTC.

The chain's CDR3 is CASSLVEWAGELFF. CDR3 nucleotides: TGTGCCAGCAGCTTGGTCGAATGGGCCGGGGAGCTGTTTTTT. The chain recombines TRBV5-5 with TRBJ2-2; D gene uncertain. V was cut by 0 bases and J by 6 bases, with 9 bases left in between. Germline CDR1 is SGHKS and CDR2 is YYEKEE (reference sequence). The CDR3 totals 14 residues.

Details on this clone: The junction departs from germline at one end; a sequencing error may be responsible. This same CDR3 is encoded by further DNA sequences in the sample. Here the CDR3 DNA reads TGCGCCAGCAGCTTGTGGGACAGGGGAGGCGAGCAGTACTTC. It yields the protein CASSLWDRGGEQYF. This sequence joins TRBV7-9 and TRBJ2-7, with 10 bases fitting TRBD1. The germline gives CDR1 SEHNR, CDR2 FQNEAQ (reference sequence). The CDR3 runs to 14 residues.

The chain couples TRBV21-1 to TRBJ2-7; TRBD1 is taken as the D call from the table, unchecked against the DNA. TRBV21-1 is recorded as a pseudogene. The CDR3 length is 14 residues. CDR3 coding DNA: TGTGCCAGCAGCAGCCCCCACGACAGGGCCGAGCAGTACTTC. Its protein is CASSSPHDRAEQYF.

Comments on this clone: The sample has other DNA sequences that encode this CDR3 too. The rearrangement links TRBV5-1 to TRBJ1-1; a weak D match, TRBD1 (5 bases). Between the trimmed V and J ends, which lost 4 bases and 2 bases, there was a span of 9 bases. The CDR3 runs 13 residues. Germline V gene sequence: CDR1 SGHRS, CDR2 YFSETQ. This CDR3 is CASSAGFNTEAFF. The CDR3 coding sequence is TGCGCCAGCAGCGCAGGGTTTAACACTGAAGCTTTCTTT.

This clone was counted once. This chain uses TRBV11-3 with TRBJ2-7; D not resolved. Trimming removed 5 bases at V and 2 bases at J, with 7 bases between. The CDR3 extends over 12 amino acids. The V gene's germline CDR1 is SGHNT and CDR2 YENEEA. The CDR3 coding sequence is TGTGCCAGCAGCGTAACCCCCTACGAGCAGTACTTC. Its translation is CASSVTPYEQYF.